The rows below give T cell receptor beta chains drawn from one sample of a study of shared clonotypes between healthy human individuals. Generated by immunoSEQ multiplex PCR, the TCRdb table keeps only in-frame clones and is missing some. The table includes over 2 million clones, 80% to 95% detected once. The sample comprised naive CD4+ T cells from PBMCs. These receptors all come from a man between 18 and 29 years old in good health. Some clones in this sample may be carry-over from other donors' samples. CDR3s leave out the opening cysteine and the closing phenylalanine or tryptophan.

j_call: TRBJ2-1; v_call: TRBV4-1; cdr3_aa: ASSPQEQGISYNEQF
j_call: TRBJ2-7; v_call: TRBV19; cdr3_aa: ASSAGILYEQY
j_call: TRBJ2-5; v_call: TRBV18; cdr3_aa: ASSPRPQETQY
j_call: TRBJ2-7; v_call: TRBV4-2; cdr3_aa: ASSQIAGGPGEQY
j_call: TRBJ2-5; v_call: TRBV18; cdr3_aa: ASSASGFQETQY
j_call: TRBJ2-1; v_call: TRBV5-4; cdr3_aa: ASSRTSGLGGNEQF
j_call: TRBJ2-1; v_call: TRBV19; cdr3_aa: ASSVQPHEQF
j_call: TRBJ2-3; v_call: TRBV4-2; cdr3_aa: ASSRSGGRVDTQY
j_call: TRBJ1-2; v_call: TRBV10-3; cdr3_aa: AISDRAVGGYT
j_call: TRBJ2-3; v_call: TRBV5-1; cdr3_aa: ASSLLTSLTDTQY
j_call: TRBJ2-5; v_call: TRBV19; cdr3_aa: ASSSRDPGAETQY
j_call: TRBJ1-1; v_call: TRBV28; cdr3_aa: ASSNPGQRTLGNTEAF
j_call: TRBJ1-2; v_call: TRBV9; cdr3_aa: ASSAHNYGYT
j_call: TRBJ2-3; v_call: TRBV7-2; cdr3_aa: ASKKDPDTQY
j_call: TRBJ2-7; v_call: TRBV28; cdr3_aa: ASSLSWDRPTNEQY
j_call: TRBJ1-5; v_call: TRBV28; cdr3_aa: ASMEDQPQH
j_call: TRBJ2-5; v_call: TRBV5-1; cdr3_aa: ASSSGLAGVGYQETQY
j_call: TRBJ2-2; v_call: TRBV7-9; cdr3_aa: ASSPRAVGAGTGELF
j_call: TRBJ1-2; v_call: TRBV19; cdr3_aa: ASSILGRYNYGYT
j_call: TRBJ2-3; v_call: TRBV18; cdr3_aa: ASSRGPDTQY
j_call: TRBJ2-5; v_call: TRBV7-3; cdr3_aa: ASSLAARETQY
j_call: TRBJ2-3; v_call: TRBV7-2; cdr3_aa: ASSAGHGGRASGTDTQY
j_call: TRBJ2-4; v_call: TRBV7-3; cdr3_aa: ASSPRGTSGSRGKNIQY
j_call: TRBJ2-5; v_call: TRBV7-7; cdr3_aa: ASSLALQETQY
j_call: TRBJ2-5; v_call: TRBV27; cdr3_aa: ASSSRRDSIIQY
j_call: TRBJ1-2; v_call: TRBV28; cdr3_aa: ASTYTAFNYGYT
j_call: TRBJ2-7; v_call: TRBV4-1; cdr3_aa: ASSQPMGTGAGEQY
j_call: TRBJ2-3; v_call: TRBV2; cdr3_aa: ASTRLGTGVSDTQY
j_call: TRBJ1-4; v_call: TRBV6-6; cdr3_aa: ASSWRQGATNEKLF